The 24 T cell receptor beta chains given below trace back to one sample, sequenced in a study of radiotherapy plus CTLA-4 blockade in lung cancer. Assay used: immunoSEQ multiplex PCR; TCRdb lists only in-frame clones, some missing. Seen here are approximately 99,000 clones, roughly 88% observed once, and the top ten hold about 5.3%. The input for sequencing was peripheral blood, taken from a patient treated with radiotherapy plus ipilimumab. The source of these receptors is a human donor with non-small cell lung cancer that progressed on radiotherapy plus ipilimumab.

This clone was seen once. This chain links TRBV18 with TRBJ1-5, with D possibly being TRBD1 (6 bases). Between the trimmed V and J ends, which lost 3 bases and 2 bases, there was a span of 8 bases. This CDR3 is built from 14 residues. The germline V gene has CDR1 KGHSH and CDR2 LQKENI. Here the CDR3 DNA reads TGTGCCAGCTCACCGACAGGAGGCAATCAGCCCCAGCATTTT. This sequence encodes CASSPTGGNQPQHF. The variable domain in full, completed from reference TRBV18 and TRBJ1-5, reads NAGVMQNPRHLVRRRGQEARLRCSPMKGHSHVYWYRQLPEEGLKFMVYLQKENIIDESGMPKERFSAEFPKEGPSILRIQQVVRGDSAAYFCASSPTGGNQPQHFGDGTRLSIL.

The chain uses TRBV5-1 and TRBJ1-2; maybe TRBD1 (6 bases). This CDR3 contains 15 residues. Germline V gene lookup returns CDR1 SGHRS and CDR2 YFSETQ. Trimming shortened V by 4 bases and J by 4 bases, and 17 bases separated the two germline ends. The CDR3 DNA is TGCGCCAGCAGCCCAGAAGGGGGACGGATCTATGGCTACACCTTC. Protein product: CASSPEGGRIYGYTF.

The chain joins TRBV5-8 to TRBJ1-1; no firm D call. CDR3 length: 13 residues. The germline CDR1 and CDR2 sequences are SGHTS and YDEGEE. V was cut by 2 bases and J by 5 bases, with 10 bases left in between. The CDR3 reads CASSFTDETEAFF. The CDR3 DNA reads as TGTGCCAGCAGCTTTACGGATGAAACTGAAGCTTTCTTT.

This chain uses TRBV4-1 with TRBJ2-7; TRBD1 might be the D (6 bases). Germline assignment: CDR1 MGHRA and CDR2 YSYEKL. The ends were cut back, 2 bases at V and 4 bases at J, with 12 bases in the middle. This CDR3 has 14 residues. CDR3 nucleotides: TGCGCCAGCAGCCAAACCGGGACAAAGTACGAGCAGTACTTC. It specifies CASSQTGTKYEQYF.

This clone was seen only once. The chain is built from TRBV5-1 and TRBJ2-7; D assignment may be TRBD1 or TRBD2 (5 bases each). The CDR3 has 18 amino acids. Germline values: CDR1 SGHRS, CDR2 YFSETQ. V was pared by 0 bases and J by 3 bases, with 22 bases between. CDR3 protein: CASSLAPGTTQRSYEQYF. Here the CDR3 DNA reads TGCGCCAGCAGCTTGGCCCCCGGGACCACCCAAAGGAGCTACGAGCAGTACTTC.

In DNA form, the CDR3 reads TGTGCCAGCAGCCGAACAGGGATTTTGAACACTGAAGCTTTCTTT. It codes for CASSRTGILNTEAFF. The chain combines TRBV6-5 with TRBJ1-1; D is perhaps TRBD1 (6 bases). Trimming took off 6 bases at V and 0 bases at J, with 14 bases between the two ends. The length of the CDR3 is 15 residues. Germline loops: CDR1 MNHEY, CDR2 SVGAGI.

The sample holds one count of this clone. The V and J genes are TRBV7-9 and TRBJ1-1; D gene uncertain. The CDR3 runs to 15 residues. Trimming shortened V by 1 base and J by 4 bases, and 13 bases separated the two germline ends. From germline, CDR1 is SEHNR and CDR2 FQNEAQ (reference sequence). CDR3 loop: CASSLDGSPGTEAFF. CDR3 sequence (DNA): TGTGCCAGCAGCTTAGATGGCTCCCCGGGCACTGAAGCTTTCTTT.

The chain recombines TRBV30 with TRBJ1-3, with D possibly TRBD1 on 5 matching bases. The CDR3 length is 13 residues. Trimming shortened V by 3 bases and J by 3 bases, and 9 bases separated the two germline ends. Germline-derived CDR1 and CDR2 are GTSNPN and SVGIG (reference sequence). CDR3 region: CAWSPGIGNTIYF. CDR3 nucleotides: TGTGCCTGGAGCCCAGGGATTGGAAACACCATATATTTT.

The chain is built from TRBV6-1 and TRBJ1-2; D is possibly TRBD1 (5 bases). The CDR3 is made up of 14 amino acids. V was pared by 6 bases and J by 1 base, with 12 bases between. The V gene's germline CDR1 is MNHNS and CDR2 SASEGT. CDR3 coding DNA: TGTGCCAGCAGCGTGGGACGGATTAACTATGGCTACACCTTC. It yields the protein CASSVGRINYGYTF.

The chain joins TRBV15 to TRBJ2-1, with 11 nucleotides matching TRBD1. The CDR3 has 16 residues. Germline V CDR1 and CDR2: LNHNV, YYDKDF (reference sequence). V trimming: 2 bases; J trimming: 6 bases; junction bases outside the gene matches: 6. The CDR3 sequence: CATSRNRDRGFNEQFF. The CDR3 coding sequence is TGTGCCACCAGCAGAAACCGGGACAGGGGGTTCAATGAGCAGTTCTTC.

V gene TRBV5-1 combines with J gene TRBJ1-2; 7 bases are shared with TRBD1. This CDR3 is built from 12 residues. CDR1 is SGHRS, CDR2 YFSETQ, per germline. V dropped 4 bases and J dropped 11; count of bases not matched to a gene: 8. CDR3 region: CASSANRGWYTF. CDR3 sequence (DNA): TGCGCCAGCAGCGCCAACAGGGGATGGTACACCTTC.

The chain has TRBV7-8 and TRBJ2-1; unclear D gene. V lost 5 bases, J lost 7 bases, and 12 bases lay in between. CDR3 length equals 13 residues. Germline V gene lookup returns CDR1 SGHVS and CDR2 FQNEAQ. The DNA for the CDR3 is TGTGCCAGCAGCACCGGAGTAGGGAATGAGCAGTTCTTC. Translated: CASSTGVGNEQFF.

The chain carries TRBV6-5 and TRBJ2-5, with 8 bases lining up with TRBD2. Trimming removed 10 bases from V and 4 bases from J; junction bases left unmatched: 14. Germline lookup yields CDR1 MNHEY and CDR2 SVGAGI. The CDR3 has 15 amino acids. The CDR3 spells CATRRGAGVGETQYF. CDR3 in DNA: TGTGCCACCCGACGGGGAGCGGGAGTTGGAGAGACCCAGTACTTC.

CDR3: CASSFGGTGANVLTF. CDR3 DNA: TGTGCCAGCAGCTTTGGGGGAACTGGGGCCAACGTCCTGACTTTC. J is TRBJ2-6 and V is TRBV6-6, with D perhaps TRBD1 or TRBD2 (5 bases each). V was shortened by 6 bases and J by 2 bases, with 11 bases between the two germline ends. The CDR3 is 15 residues long. The V gene's germline CDR1 is MNHNY and CDR2 SVGAGI (reference sequence).

V is TRBV7-3 and J is TRBJ2-1; 7 positions agree with TRBD2. J lost 3 bases, V lost 3 bases, and 5 bases had no gene match. CDR1 and CDR2 from the germline V gene are SGHTA and FQGTGA. The length of the CDR3 is 15 residues. CDR3 sequence: CASSFGLVGYNEQFF. The CDR3 DNA is TGTGCCAGCAGCTTCGGACTAGTAGGCTACAATGAGCAGTTCTTC.

V and J are TRBV6-6 and TRBJ2-7, with D maybe TRBD1 (5 bases). This CDR3 is 13 amino acids long. V was shortened by 7 bases and J by 3 bases, with 13 bases between the two germline ends. Per the germline V gene, CDR1 is MNHNY and CDR2 is SVGAGI (reference sequence). In DNA, the CDR3 is TGTGCCAGCACCACAGGTTTGGGCTACGAGCAGTACTTC. It is translated as CASTTGLGYEQYF.

This rearrangement joins TRBV19 to TRBJ1-5; D is perhaps TRBD1 (5 bases). Per germline, CDR1 LNHDA and CDR2 SQIVND (reference sequence). The CDR3 is 14 residues long. The ends were cut back, 4 bases at V and 5 bases at J, with 12 bases in the middle. CDR3 bases: TGTGCCAGTAGTACCTCGACAGTTTATCAGCCCCAGCATTTT. Its translation: CASSTSTVYQPQHF.

The rearrangement joins TRBV7-3 to TRBJ2-1; no reliable D call. The CDR3 consists of 15 residues. Germline-derived CDR1 and CDR2 are SGHTA and FQGTGA. Trimming took 1 base from V and 1 from J, leaving 8 bases between them. The DNA for the CDR3 is TGTGCCAGCAGCTTAATGGTAGATTCCTACAATGAGCAGTTCTTC. As protein: CASSLMVDSYNEQFF.

The chain couples TRBV12-5 to TRBJ1-2, with D maybe TRBD1 (5 bases). The V end lost 5 bases, the J end lost 4 bases, and 23 bases lay between the germline ends. The CDR3 sequence is 17 residues long. CDR1 and CDR2 (germline): LGHNT, FRNRAP. Here the CDR3 reads CASGNVILQGKIYGYTF. In DNA form, the CDR3 reads TGTGCTAGTGGTAACGTGATTTTGCAGGGAAAGATCTATGGCTACACCTTC.

The rearrangement links TRBV5-1 to TRBJ2-2, with TRBD2 as a possible D gene (6 bases). V was cut by 4 bases and J by 7 bases, with 8 bases left in between. Germline V CDR1 and CDR2: SGHRS, YFSETQ. This CDR3 comprises 12 residues. CDR3 amino acids: CASSLEGGELFF. CDR3 DNA: TGCGCCAGCAGCCTGGAGGGCGGGGAGCTGTTTTTT.

By share, this clone counts as medium-sized (0.01 to 0.1%). The chain links TRBV19 to TRBJ1-5; TRBD1 might be the D (6 bases). The CDR3 runs to 15 residues. Trimming pared 5 bases from V and 5 bases from J, leaving 16 bases between. Germline values: CDR1 LNHDA, CDR2 SQIVND (reference sequence). The chain's CDR3 is CASSALGRGDQPQHF. CDR3 coding DNA: TGTGCCAGTAGTGCCCTCGGCAGGGGAGATCAGCCCCAGCATTTT.

The V and J genes are TRBV6-1 and TRBJ2-7, with TRBD2 matching 12 bases. Germline CDR1 MNHNS, CDR2 SASEGT. CDR3 length: 15 residues. Trimming removed 8 bases from V and 5 bases from J; junction bases left unmatched: 10. The CDR3 sequence: CASGKTSGSFNEQYF. CDR3 DNA sequence: TGTGCCAGCGGGAAGACTAGCGGGAGCTTCAACGAGCAGTACTTC.

This clone was seen only once. The chain has TRBV15 and TRBJ1-2, with D possibly TRBD1 on 6 matching bases. Germline loops: CDR1 LNHNV, CDR2 YYDKDF (reference sequence). This CDR3 is built from 13 residues. V dropped 4 bases and J dropped 5 bases, with 11 bases sitting between them. CDR3 loop: CATSMGGGYGYTF. The CDR3 bases are TGTGCCACCAGCATGGGAGGGGGATATGGCTACACCTTC.

V is TRBV5-4 and J is TRBJ1-2; TRBD1 aligns across 9 bases. After removal of 4 bases from V and 5 bases from J, the junction contained 9 bases not matched to a gene. Germline CDR1 SGHNT, CDR2 YYREEE (reference sequence). The CDR3 is 15 amino acids. CDR3 region: CASSPPGQGGYGYTF. The CDR3 nucleotides are TGTGCCAGCAGCCCACCGGGACAGGGCGGATATGGCTACACCTTC.